This TCR beta chain was profiled in a study of regulatory T cells in long-lasting Graves disease. The time point here: persistent/refractory GD, antithyroid drugs over 5 years with positive TRAb. PBMC RNA was the source of the TCR library. General study results and limits: The sample size was small, and this may have reduced accuracy.

Germline values: CDR1 SGHAT, CDR2 FQNNGV. There are 11 residues in the CDR3. Construction of the TCR beta libraries employed iRepertoire HTBI primers in conjunction with Arm-PCR of CDR3 regions. TCRdb itself ran the multiplex PCR reads through MiXCR, one entry per CDR3 protein. Of about 430,000 distinct CDR3 sequences in the sample, approximately 22% were seen once. To note about this clonotype: Its specificity is not known. At one end the junction does not follow the germline gene, possibly because of a read error.

Sample: peripheral blood mononuclear cells (PBMCs), taken when the disease was refractory, from a patient treated with antithyroid drugs. V is TRBV11-2 and J is TRBJ2-4, with 8 bases that match TRBD1. The clonotype comes from a female donor with Graves disease. The CDR3 loop is CASSWTGSTVF. The CDR3 DNA reads as TGTGCCAGCAGCTGGACAGGGTCCACCGTCTTC.